The clone carrying this TCR beta chain was picked up many times. What it recognizes is unknown. Library preparation (for TCRbeta) was performed with unique molecular identifiers. In TCRdb, the PCR reads were re-called with MiXCR into one record per CDR3 protein. The sample lists around 450,000 distinct CDR3 sequences; roughly a tenth were seen once. Germline V lookup: CDR1 SGHTA, CDR2 FQGNSA. CDR3 length: 15 residues. The trim removed 2 bases at V and 6 bases at J, leaving 5 bases unmatched. This specimen comes from a study of T-cell reconstitution after alpha-beta-depleted transplantation in children. Study-level findings and limits: At the one-year point after transplant, T-cell counts and TCRbeta diversity were found to come mostly from T cells that had been newly produced.

The rearrangement uses TRBV7-2 and TRBJ2-2; 8 nucleotides align to TRBD1. This clonotype was obtained from a child aged 2 to 10 with inherited bone marrow failure, due to receive a stem cell transplant. Sequenced here: PBMCs, sampled before TCRalphabeta/CD19-depleted stem cell transplant. In DNA form, the CDR3 reads TGTGCCAGCAGCTTACAGGGGGCTATGGCCGGGGAGCTGTTTTTT. This sequence encodes CASSLQGAMAGELFF.